Sequencing of this T cell receptor (beta chain) was carried out in a study of T cell responses to AZD1222 COVID-19 vaccine. The CDR3 is made up of 15 amino acids. Germline V CDR1 and CDR2: SGHVS, FNYEAQ. Deletions cut 3 bases from V and 4 bases from J, with 16 bases between. Study-wide findings and caveats: The donor group comprised mostly white British people and more females; the analysis possibly underestimated clonal diversity. Unmutated variant regions reportedly attract nearly half of all spike-specific TCRs.

Clones were sequenced by immunoSEQ multiplex PCR, and TCRdb holds only the in-frame ones, with some missing. This table holds about 85,000 clones, 86% found once. In its sample, this clone was seen once. The antigen is not known. The starting material was peripheral blood, obtained on day 0 of AZD1222 vaccination. This receptor was taken from an adult in good health. The chain carries TRBV7-6 and TRBJ2-7; the D gene is possibly TRBD2 (6 bases). The CDR3 loop is CASSFSGTGPYEQYF. The DNA for the CDR3 is TGTGCCAGCAGCTTCTCCGGGACTGGGCCATACGAGCAGTACTTC.